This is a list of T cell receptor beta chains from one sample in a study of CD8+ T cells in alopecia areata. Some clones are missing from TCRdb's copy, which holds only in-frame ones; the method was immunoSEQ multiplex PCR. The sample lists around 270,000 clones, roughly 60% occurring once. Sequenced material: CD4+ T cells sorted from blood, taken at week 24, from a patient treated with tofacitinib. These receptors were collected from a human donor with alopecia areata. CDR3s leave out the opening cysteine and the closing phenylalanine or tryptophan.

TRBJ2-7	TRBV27	ASRRTGLAEQY
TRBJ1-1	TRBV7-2	ASSPRGPGGTEAF
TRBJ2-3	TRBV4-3	ASSPRSSGARDTQY
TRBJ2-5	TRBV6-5	ASSRPDGGRTQY
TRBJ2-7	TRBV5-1	ASSTRQGGGKQY
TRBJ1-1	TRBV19	ASRPDRREAF
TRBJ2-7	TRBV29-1	SVGTGMYEQY
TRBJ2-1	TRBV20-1	SARMRDEQF
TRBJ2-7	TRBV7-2	ASSSQTYEQY
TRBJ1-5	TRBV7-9	ASSPAGQPQH
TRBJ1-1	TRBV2	ASSERRGTEAF
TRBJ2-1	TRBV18	ASSPTTAYNEQF
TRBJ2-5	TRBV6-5	ASSYSISGGQETQY
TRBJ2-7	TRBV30	AWTIAGGSYEQY
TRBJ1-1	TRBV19	ASNPGLGTEAF
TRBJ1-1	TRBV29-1	SVARGLDTEAF
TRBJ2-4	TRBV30	AWSPRTRAGIIQY
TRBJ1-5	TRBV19	ASSSINNQPQH
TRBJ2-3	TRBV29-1	SVASPSTDTQY
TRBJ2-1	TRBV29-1	SVERGYNEQF
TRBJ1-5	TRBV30	AWSRQANQPQH
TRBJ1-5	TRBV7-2	ASSVQASNQPQH
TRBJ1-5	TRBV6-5	ASSHRDRNQPQH
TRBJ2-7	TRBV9	ASSLQGTGTSEQY
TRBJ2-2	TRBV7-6	ASSPQTNANTGELF
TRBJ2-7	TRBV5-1	ASSPRQGSHEQY
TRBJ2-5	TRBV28	ASSILAGGETQY
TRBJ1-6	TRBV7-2	ASSLRNSPLH
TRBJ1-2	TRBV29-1	SVEGGSLYGYT
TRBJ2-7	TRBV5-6	ASSFHTRGAWQY
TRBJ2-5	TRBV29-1	SGAPRRQETQY
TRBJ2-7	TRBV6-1	ASGGWSYEQY
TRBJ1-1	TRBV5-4	ASSPLGNTEAF
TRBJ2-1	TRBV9	ASSTTPDFTYNEQF
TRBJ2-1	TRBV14	ASSRINEQF